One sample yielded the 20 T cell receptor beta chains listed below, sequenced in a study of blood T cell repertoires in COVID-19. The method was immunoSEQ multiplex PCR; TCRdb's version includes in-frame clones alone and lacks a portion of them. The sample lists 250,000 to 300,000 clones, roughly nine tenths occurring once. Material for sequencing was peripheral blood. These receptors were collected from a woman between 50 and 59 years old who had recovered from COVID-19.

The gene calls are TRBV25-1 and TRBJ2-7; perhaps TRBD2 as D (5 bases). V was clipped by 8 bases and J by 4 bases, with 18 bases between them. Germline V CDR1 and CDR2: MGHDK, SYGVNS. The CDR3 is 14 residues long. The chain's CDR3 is CASRGGGILYEQYF. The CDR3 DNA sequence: TGTGCCAGCCGTGGAGGCGGAATTCTTTACGAGCAGTACTTC.

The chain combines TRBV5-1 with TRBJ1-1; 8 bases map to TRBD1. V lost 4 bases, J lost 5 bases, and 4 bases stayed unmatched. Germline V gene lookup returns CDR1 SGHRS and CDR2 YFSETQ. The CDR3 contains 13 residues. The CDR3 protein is CASSNTGGTEAFF. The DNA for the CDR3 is TGCGCCAGCAGCAACACAGGGGGGACTGAAGCTTTCTTT.

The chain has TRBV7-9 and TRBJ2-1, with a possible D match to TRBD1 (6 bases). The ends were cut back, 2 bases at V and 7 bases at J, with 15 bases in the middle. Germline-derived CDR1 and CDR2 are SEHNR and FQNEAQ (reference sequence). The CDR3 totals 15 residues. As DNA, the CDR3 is TGTGCCAGCAGCTTATCGGAACAGGGAAGGAATGAGCAGTTCTTC. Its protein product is CASSLSEQGRNEQFF. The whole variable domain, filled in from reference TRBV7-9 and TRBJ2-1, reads DTGVSQNPRHKITKRGQNVTFRCDPISEHNRLYWYRQTLGQGPEFLTYFQNEAQLEKSRLLSDRFSAERPKGSFSTLEIQRTEQGDSAMYLCASSLSEQGRNEQFFGPGTRLTVL.

CDR3 loop: CASSLFSGLNTEAFF. CDR3 nucleotide sequence: TGCGCCAGCAGCTTGTTTTCAGGGCTGAACACTGAAGCTTTCTTT. V gene TRBV5-1 combines with J gene TRBJ1-1; possibly TRBD1 for D (5 bases). The CDR3 loop spans 15 amino acids. Germline V gives CDR1 SGHRS, CDR2 YFSETQ. With 1 base removed from V and 0 bases from J, the gap between germline ends came to 10 bases.

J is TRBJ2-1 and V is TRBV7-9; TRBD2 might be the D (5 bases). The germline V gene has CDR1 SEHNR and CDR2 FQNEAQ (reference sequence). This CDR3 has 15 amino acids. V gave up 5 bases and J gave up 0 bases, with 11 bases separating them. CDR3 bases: TGTGCCAGCAGCCGTAGCGAGAGCTCCTACAATGAGCAGTTCTTC. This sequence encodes CASSRSESSYNEQFF.

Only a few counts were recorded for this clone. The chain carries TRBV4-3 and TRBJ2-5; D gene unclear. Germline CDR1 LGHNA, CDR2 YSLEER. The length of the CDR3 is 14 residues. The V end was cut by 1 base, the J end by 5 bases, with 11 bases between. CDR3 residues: CASSQVGEMETQYF. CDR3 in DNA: TGCGCCAGCAGCCAAGTGGGCGAGATGGAGACCCAGTACTTC.

Here the CDR3 reads CASSPDRGRGYTF. The CDR3 DNA sequence: TGTGCCAGCAGCCCCGACAGGGGGCGTGGCTACACCTTC. The chain couples TRBV7-2 to TRBJ1-2; TRBD1 matches 10 bases. This CDR3 has 13 amino acids. CDR1 SGHTA and CDR2 FQGNSA come from the germline V gene. The ends lost 5 bases at V and 7 bases at J; junction bases unmatched: 4.

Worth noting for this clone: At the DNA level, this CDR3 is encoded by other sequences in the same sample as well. The CDR3 region has the DNA TGCGCCAGCAGCCAAGATAGGAGAACTGAAGCTTTCTTT. As protein: CASSQDRRTEAFF. The chain recombines TRBV4-3 with TRBJ1-1; D is unclear. Trimming shortened V by 0 bases and J by 5 bases, and 7 bases separated the two germline ends. The V gene's germline CDR1 is LGHNA and CDR2 YSLEER. There are 13 residues in the CDR3.

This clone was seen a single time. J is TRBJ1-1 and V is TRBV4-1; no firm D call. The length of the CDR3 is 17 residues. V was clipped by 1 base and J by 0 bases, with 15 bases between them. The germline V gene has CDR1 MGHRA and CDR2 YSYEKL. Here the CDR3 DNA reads TGCGCCAGCAGCCAAGGAGGAGGTGAGGGATTGAACACTGAAGCTTTCTTT. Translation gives CASSQGGGEGLNTEAFF.

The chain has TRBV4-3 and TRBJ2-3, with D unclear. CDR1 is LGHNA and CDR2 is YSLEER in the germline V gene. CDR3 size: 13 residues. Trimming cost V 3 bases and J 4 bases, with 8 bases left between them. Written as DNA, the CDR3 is TGCGCCAGCAGCCAGCGAGGAGCAGATACGCAGTATTTT. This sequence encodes CASSQRGADTQYF.

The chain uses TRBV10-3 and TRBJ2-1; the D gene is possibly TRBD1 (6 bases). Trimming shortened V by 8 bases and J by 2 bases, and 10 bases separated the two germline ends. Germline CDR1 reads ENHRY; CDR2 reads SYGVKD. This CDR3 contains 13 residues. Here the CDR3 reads CAIGDKTYNEQFF. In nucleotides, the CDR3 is TGTGCCATCGGGGACAAGACCTACAATGAGCAGTTCTTC.

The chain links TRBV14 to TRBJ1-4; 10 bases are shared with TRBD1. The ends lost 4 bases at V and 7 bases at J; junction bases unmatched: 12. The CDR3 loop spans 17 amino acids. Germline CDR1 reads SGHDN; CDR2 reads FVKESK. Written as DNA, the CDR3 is TGTGCCAGCAGCCGCACTCTCGGGGGACAGGGGACTGAAAAACTGTTTTTT. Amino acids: CASSRTLGGQGTEKLFF.

CDR3 loop: CASSPTSGSYEQYF. As DNA, the CDR3 is TGTGCCAGCAGCCCGACTAGCGGCTCCTACGAGCAGTACTTC. The rearrangement joins TRBV7-3 to TRBJ2-7, with 9 bases that match TRBD2. Germline loops: CDR1 SGHTA, CDR2 FQGTGA. The CDR3 is 14 amino acids. Losses at the gene ends were 5 bases for V and 0 bases for J; bases not matched to a gene: 2.

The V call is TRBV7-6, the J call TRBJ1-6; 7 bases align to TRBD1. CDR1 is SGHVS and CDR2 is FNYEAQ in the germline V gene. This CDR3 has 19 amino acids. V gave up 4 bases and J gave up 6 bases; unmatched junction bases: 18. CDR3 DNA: TGTGCCAGCAGCTGGGGGTCCCCGGTTGGGGACAGCTTTAATTCACCCCTCCACTTT. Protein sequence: CASSWGSPVGDSFNSPLHF. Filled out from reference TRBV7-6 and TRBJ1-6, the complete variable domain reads GAGVSQSPRYKVTKRGQDVALRCDPISGHVSLYWYRQALGQGPEFLTYFNYEAQQDKSGLPNDRFSAERPEGSISTLTIQRTEQRDSAMYRCASSWGSPVGDSFNSPLHFGNGTRLTVT.

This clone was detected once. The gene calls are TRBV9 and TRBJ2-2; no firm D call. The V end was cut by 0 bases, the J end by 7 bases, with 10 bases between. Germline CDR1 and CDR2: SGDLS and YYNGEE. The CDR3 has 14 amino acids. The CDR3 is CASSVDPRSGELFF. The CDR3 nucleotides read TGTGCCAGCAGCGTAGATCCCCGGAGCGGGGAGCTGTTTTTT.

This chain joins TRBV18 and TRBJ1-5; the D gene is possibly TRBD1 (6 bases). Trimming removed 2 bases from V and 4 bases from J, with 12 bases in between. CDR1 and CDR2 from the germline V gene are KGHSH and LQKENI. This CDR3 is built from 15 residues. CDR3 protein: CASSPKRTGNQPQHF. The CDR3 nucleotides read TGTGCCAGCTCACCAAAGAGAACAGGGAATCAGCCCCAGCATTTT.

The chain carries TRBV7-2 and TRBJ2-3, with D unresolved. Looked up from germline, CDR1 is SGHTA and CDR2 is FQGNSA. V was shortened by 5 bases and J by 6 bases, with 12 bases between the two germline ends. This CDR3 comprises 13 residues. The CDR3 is CASSPNSADTQYF. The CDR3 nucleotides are TGTGCCAGCAGCCCTAACAGTGCCGATACGCAGTATTTT.

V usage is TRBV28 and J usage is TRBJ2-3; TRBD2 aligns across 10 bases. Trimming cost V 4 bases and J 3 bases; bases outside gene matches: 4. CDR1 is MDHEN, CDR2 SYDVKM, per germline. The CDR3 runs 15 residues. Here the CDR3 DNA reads TGTGCCAGCAGTTATCAAGCGGGAGGGACAGATACGCAGTATTTT. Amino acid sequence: CASSYQAGGTDTQYF.

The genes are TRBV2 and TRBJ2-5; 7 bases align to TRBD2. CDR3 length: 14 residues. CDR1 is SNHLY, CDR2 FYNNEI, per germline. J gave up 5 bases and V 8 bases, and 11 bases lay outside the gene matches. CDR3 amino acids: CASGRAGVEETQYF. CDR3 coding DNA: TGTGCCAGCGGTCGGGCGGGAGTAGAGGAGACCCAGTACTTC.

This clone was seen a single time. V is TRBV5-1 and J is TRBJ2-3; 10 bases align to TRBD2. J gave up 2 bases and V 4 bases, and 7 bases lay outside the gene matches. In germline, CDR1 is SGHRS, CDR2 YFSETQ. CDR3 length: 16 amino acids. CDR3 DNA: TGCGCCAGCAGCCACACTAGCGGGGCCTACACAGATACGCAGTATTTT. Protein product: CASSHTSGAYTDTQYF.